These T cell receptor beta chains were read from a single sample in a study of CD8 T cells in ankylosing spondylitis. TCRdb ran MiXCR on the 5' RACE reads and lists one entry per CDR3 protein. The sample consists of around 30,000 distinct CDR3 sequences, 12% to 15% of them appearing once. Sequences were obtained from blood. The origin of the receptors is a male donor with ankylosing spondylitis or in good health (not recorded which). CDR3s include the opening cysteine and the closing phenylalanine or tryptophan. Fields, in order: V gene, D gene, J gene, clone size, CDR3 DNA, CDR3 protein. D genes are given only for firm matches. Not all rows give a size; the values are once, few, many and, for expanded clones, a class.

TRBV4-2	TRBD1	TRBJ1-4	.	TGTGCCAGCAGCCAAGGGACAGGGTTTGAAAAACTGTTTTTT	CASSQGTGFEKLFF
TRBV18	.	TRBJ2-1	few	TGTGCCAGCTCACCGGGGGATGAGCAGTTCTTC	CASSPGDEQFF
TRBV5-1	.	TRBJ1-1	.	TGCGCCAGCAGCTTGGTCGGTTTTACTGAAGCTTTCTTT	CASSLVGFTEAFF
TRBV6-2/TRBV6-3	.	TRBJ2-1	.	TGTGCCAGCAGTCCCAGCGGGTTTGAGCAGTTCTTC	CASSPSGFEQFF
TRBV3-1	.	TRBJ2-1	few	TGTGCCAGCAGCCAGCGACCCGGATGGGACAATGAGCAGTTCTTC	CASSQRPGWDNEQFF
TRBV4-3	TRBD2	TRBJ2-2	medium-sized	TGCGCCAGCAGCCAAGACCATTCAACGGGAGGCACCGGGGAGCTGTTTTTT	CASSQDHSTGGTGELFF
TRBV5-1	TRBD2	TRBJ2-3	.	TGCGCCAGCAGTGCTAGCGGGAGCAATACGCAGTATTTT	CASSASGSNTQYF
TRBV3-1	.	TRBJ2-2	.	TGTGCCAGCAGCCAAGTAATACGCACCGGGGAGCTGTTTTTT	CASSQVIRTGELFF
TRBV5-5	TRBD2	TRBJ2-1	.	TGTGCCAGCAGCTGGGGAGGGTTAGAGGATGAGCAGTTCTTC	CASSWGGLEDEQFF
TRBV6-2/TRBV6-3	.	TRBJ2-1	.	TGTGCCAGCAGTTGGGCTGGAAGGGACAATGAGCAGTTCTTC	CASSWAGRDNEQFF
TRBV4-3	TRBD1	TRBJ2-1	.	TGCGCCAGCAGCCAGGGCAACAGGGGAGCCTACAATGAGCAGTTCTTC	CASSQGNRGAYNEQFF
TRBV12-3/TRBV12-4	.	TRBJ1-4	.	TGTGCCAGCAGTTCCGCCTCCGAAAATGAAAAACTGTTTTTT	CASSSASENEKLFF
TRBV7-9	.	TRBJ2-1	.	TGTGCCAGCAGCCCCCGGGCGGGACTTCTCTACAATGAGCAGTTCTTC	CASSPRAGLLYNEQFF
TRBV7-6	.	TRBJ2-1	.	TGTGCCAGCAGCTTATATCTGGGCCAGGCCTACAATGAGCAGTTCTTC	CASSLYLGQAYNEQFF
TRBV10-3	.	TRBJ2-1	.	TGTGCCATCAGTGGGGTTCGGCGGGATAACAATGAGCAGTTCTTC	CAISGVRRDNNEQFF